This T cell receptor (beta chain) was captured in a study of cytomegalovirus exposure and HLA in healthy donors. Study-level points and caveats: TCR beta chains numbering some 160 were designated cytomegalovirus-associated. CMV antigen specificity was confirmed in vitro for three CMV-associated chains.

The count of this clone is one. What it binds is unknown. The donors were part of the validation cohort, which consisted of under 150 subjects and was separate from the first cohort of about 720 subjects. There are 14 residues in the CDR3. CDR1 is ENHRY and CDR2 is SYGVKD in the germline V gene. Trimming took 6 bases from V and 2 from J; bases not matched to a gene: 5. The protocol was immunoSEQ multiplex PCR, while the TCRdb copy is restricted to in-frame clones and leaves out a portion. The top ten clones hold roughly 0.4% of a sample with some 250,000 clones, around 90% of them seen once. The chain uses TRBV10-3 and TRBJ2-3, with 7 bases that match TRBD1. The clonotype originates from a young woman in good health and CMV-seronegative. The sequencing sample was made of PBMCs. The CDR3 DNA reads TGTGCCATCAGGAAGGGACAGAACACAGATACGCAGTATTTT. Its protein product is CAIRKGQNTDTQYF.